These 22 T cell receptor beta chains share one sample of origin, sequenced in a study of cytomegalovirus exposure and HLA in healthy donors. It was with 60 Vbeta and 13 Jbeta primers that the PCR ran. The table came from immunoSEQ multiplex PCR; TCRdb's copy has only in-frame clones and leaves some out. In the table there are roughly 100,000 clones, 60% to 80% of which are singletons. Sequences were obtained from PBMCs. The receptors shown here come from a man aged 55 to 70 in good health and CMV-seronegative.

This chain links TRBV14 with TRBJ2-1, with D possibly matching TRBD1 (5 bases). V was cut by 4 bases and J by 9 bases, with 10 bases left in between. The CDR3 extends over 12 amino acids. Looked up from germline, CDR1 is SGHDN and CDR2 is FVKESK. CDR3 nucleotide sequence: TGTGCCAGCAGCCTCAGGGTTTTTGAGCAGTTCTTC. Translation gives CASSLRVFEQFF. Filled out from reference TRBV14 and TRBJ2-1, the complete variable domain reads EAGVTQFPSHSVIEKGQTVTLRCDPISGHDNLYWYRRVMGKEIKFLLHFVKESKQDESGMPNNRFLAERTGGTYSTLKVQPAELEDSGVYFCASSLRVFEQFFGPGTRLTVL.

The chain joins TRBV7-2 to TRBJ2-4; unclear D gene. CDR3 length: 16 residues. The V end lost 3 bases, the J end lost 0 bases, and 12 bases lay between the germline ends. Germline V lookup: CDR1 SGHTA, CDR2 FQGNSA. The CDR3 DNA is TGTGCCAGCAGCTTGCTTGGTCTAATAGCCAAAAACATTCAGTACTTC. Its protein is CASSLLGLIAKNIQYF.

V gene TRBV6-4 combines with J gene TRBJ1-5; 9 bases agree with TRBD1. The V gene end was trimmed by 11 bases and the J gene end by 3 bases; junction bases not matched to a gene: 14. The CDR3 contains 16 residues. Germline assignment: CDR1 MRHNA and CDR2 SNTAGT. The CDR3 coding sequence is TGTGCCGCCGGGGGGAGGGACAGGGCCGCCAATCAGCCCCAGCATTTT. Translated, it gives CAAGGRDRAANQPQHF.

This clone has a handful of counts. V and J are TRBV2 and TRBJ2-7; D may be TRBD1 (6 bases). Trimming removed 7 bases at V and 2 bases at J, with 15 bases between. The CDR3 loop spans 14 amino acids. The germline V gene encodes CDR1 SNHLY and CDR2 FYNNEI. CDR3 sequence: CASTMDRVTYEQYF. CDR3 DNA: TGTGCCAGCACCATGGACAGAGTAACCTACGAGCAGTACTTC.

CDR3 residues: CASSPRTNYNEQFF. The CDR3 nucleotides are TGTGCCAGCAGCCCCCGGACTAACTACAATGAGCAGTTCTTC. The rearrangement joins TRBV7-2 to TRBJ2-1; TRBD2 is a possible D gene (6 bases). Germline V gene sequence: CDR1 SGHTA, CDR2 FQGNSA. V lost 5 bases, J lost 3 bases, and 11 bases lay in between. The CDR3 runs to 14 residues.

This clone was counted a few times. The chain uses TRBV7-8 and TRBJ2-7; D is perhaps TRBD2 (5 bases). This CDR3 is 15 amino acids long. The V gene's germline CDR1 is SGHVS and CDR2 FQNEAQ. V was trimmed by 5 bases and J by 9 bases, leaving 23 bases between them. The CDR3 loop reads CASSREGWQAYGQYF. In DNA, the CDR3 is TGTGCCAGCAGCAGAGAGGGTTGGCAGGCCTATGGGCAGTACTTC.

Here the CDR3 reads CASAQGSYEQYF. The CDR3 DNA follows: TGTGCTAGTGCCCAGGGCTCCTACGAGCAGTACTTC. This chain joins TRBV12-5 and TRBJ2-7, with a possible D match to TRBD1 (5 bases). Between the trimmed V and J ends, which lost 7 bases and 0 bases, there was a span of 7 bases. In germline, CDR1 is LGHNT, CDR2 FRNRAP. This CDR3 is 12 amino acids long. The entire variable domain, with the rest obtained from reference TRBV12-5 and TRBJ2-7, is as follows: DARVTQTPRHKVTEMGQEVTMRCQPILGHNTVFWYRQTMMQGLELLAYFRNRAPLDDSGMPKDRFSAEMPDATLATLKIQPSEPRDSAVYFCASAQGSYEQYFGPGTRLTVT.

This chain uses TRBV28 with TRBJ2-5; 11 nucleotides align to TRBD1. The CDR3 is 13 amino acids. With V trimmed by 11 bases and J by 5 bases, 7 bases remained unmatched. The V gene's germline CDR1 is MDHEN and CDR2 SYDVKM. This CDR3 is CAVDRGRFETQYF. As DNA, the CDR3 is TGTGCCGTGGACAGGGGGCGATTTGAGACCCAGTACTTC.

V usage is TRBV5-1 and J usage is TRBJ2-1; D uncertain. This CDR3 is built from 15 residues. Trimming took 3 bases from V and 5 from J, leaving 15 bases between them. CDR1 and CDR2 (germline): SGHRS, YFSETQ. The CDR3 region is CASSSFGDSNNEQFF. The DNA for the CDR3 is TGCGCCAGCAGCTCCTTTGGAGACTCAAACAATGAGCAGTTCTTC.

The chain is built from TRBV5-1 and TRBJ2-5; D uncertain. This CDR3 has 13 amino acids. Germline values: CDR1 SGHRS, CDR2 YFSETQ. Trimming removed 2 bases from V and 2 bases from J, with 7 bases in between. The CDR3 loop reads CASSFARQETQYF. In DNA, the CDR3 is TGCGCCAGCAGCTTTGCCCGGCAAGAGACCCAGTACTTC.

The chain couples TRBV4-2 to TRBJ2-2; D perhaps matches TRBD2 (7 bases). From germline, CDR1 is LGHNA and CDR2 YNFKEQ. Trimming left V 0 bases short and J 5 bases short, with 13 bases between. There are 16 residues in the CDR3. The CDR3 DNA is TGTGCCAGCAGCCAAGATCGGGGGGCGGGGACCGGGGAGCTGTTTTTT. Encoded protein: CASSQDRGAGTGELFF.

This sequence joins TRBV19 and TRBJ2-3; 10 nucleotides match TRBD2. Germline CDR1 reads LNHDA; CDR2 reads SQIVND (reference sequence). The J segment lost 7 bases and the V segment lost 9 bases, leaving 10 bases of the junction unmatched. The CDR3 is 14 amino acids. The CDR3 spells CASASGGILNTQYF. The CDR3 nucleotides are TGTGCCAGCGCTAGCGGGGGAATATTGAATACGCAGTATTTT.

This clone was counted only a few times. The chain joins TRBV11-3 to TRBJ2-2; 9 nucleotides align to TRBD2. The germline V gene has CDR1 SGHNT and CDR2 YENEEA. There are 14 residues in the CDR3. Trimming cost V 9 bases and J 0 bases; bases outside gene matches: 2. The chain's CDR3 is CASSGGANTGELFF. CDR3 bases: TGTGCCAGTAGCGGGGGCGCGAACACCGGGGAGCTGTTTTTT.

There are a few counts of this clone. This chain uses TRBV5-1 with TRBJ2-7; D not certain. The CDR3 length is 15 residues. The V gene lost 5 bases and the J gene lost 1 base, with 16 bases spanning the gap. Germline V gives CDR1 SGHRS, CDR2 YFSETQ. The CDR3 here is CASRESATRSYEQYF. The DNA of the CDR3 is TGCGCCAGCAGGGAGTCCGCGACCCGGTCCTACGAGCAGTACTTC.

The chain has TRBV7-3 and TRBJ2-7; 7 positions agree with TRBD1. The V segment lost 6 bases and the J segment 2 bases; nucleotides outside the gene matches: 7. The CDR3 extends over 14 amino acids. Germline assignment: CDR1 SGHTA and CDR2 FQGTGA. DNA of the CDR3: TGTGCCAGCAGTCGGGATCAGGGGGCCTACGAGCAGTACTTC. This codes for CASSRDQGAYEQYF.

This clone has more than one count but fewer than ten. The gene calls are TRBV9 and TRBJ1-2; D unresolved. V shed 6 bases and J shed 2 bases, with 14 bases lying between them. This CDR3 spans 14 amino acids. CDR1 is SGDLS, CDR2 YYNGEE, per germline. The CDR3 loop reads CASTHLDINYGYTF. CDR3 DNA sequence: TGTGCCAGCACCCACCTCGACATCAACTATGGCTACACCTTC.

In its sample, this clone was seen many times. V is TRBV5-6 and J is TRBJ1-1; 9 nucleotides line up with TRBD1. V trimming: 4 bases; J trimming: 7 bases; junction bases outside the gene matches: 11. Germline V CDR1 and CDR2: SGHDT, YYEEEE. The CDR3 consists of 15 residues. The CDR3 here is CASSAAWTGVIEAFF. CDR3 in DNA: TGTGCCAGCAGCGCTGCCTGGACAGGGGTTATTGAAGCTTTCTTT. Variable domain in full (rest from reference TRBV5-6 and TRBJ1-1): DAGVTQSPTHLIKTRGQQVTLRCSPKSGHDTVSWYQQALGQGPQFIFQYYEEEERQRGNFPDRFSGHQFPNYSSELNVNALLLGDSALYLCASSAAWTGVIEAFFGQGTRLTVV.

DNA for the CDR3: TGTGCCAGCAGAACGGACAGGGGCCCAGATACGCAGTATTTT. Translating it yields CASRTDRGPDTQYF. The chain employs TRBV27 and TRBJ2-3; 9 bases fit TRBD1. There are 14 residues in the CDR3. J lost 4 bases, V lost 6 bases, and 5 bases had no gene match. CDR1 and CDR2 (germline): MNHEY, SMNVEV (reference sequence).

This clone has a handful of counts. The DNA of the CDR3 is TGTGCCAGCAGCGGGATAGCGGGGGGATACAATGAGCAGTTCTTC. As protein: CASSGIAGGYNEQFF. This rearrangement joins TRBV11-2 to TRBJ2-1; 10 nucleotides agree with TRBD2. V lost 5 bases to trimming and J lost 4 bases; unmatched junction nucleotides: 5. The germline V gene has CDR1 SGHAT and CDR2 FQNNGV. This CDR3 comprises 15 residues.

The rearrangement links TRBV5-5 to TRBJ1-5; a weak D match, TRBD1 (5 bases). The CDR3 extends over 14 amino acids. Germline values: CDR1 SGHKS, CDR2 YYEKEE (reference sequence). The V gene lost 0 bases and the J gene lost 3 bases, with 7 bases spanning the gap. In nucleotides, the CDR3 is TGTGCCAGCAGCTTGGCACAGGCCAATCAGCCCCAGCATTTT. It yields the protein CASSLAQANQPQHF.

The chain is built from TRBV2 and TRBJ2-5, with 9 bases aligning to TRBD2. CDR3 size: 18 residues. Germline loops: CDR1 SNHLY, CDR2 FYNNEI. V shed 5 bases and J 3 bases; nucleotides not matched to a gene: 16. CDR3 bases: TGTGCCAGCAGTTCCCCCTCTAGCGGGAAAGCCTGGGAAGAGACCCAGTACTTC. Protein sequence: CASSSPSSGKAWEETQYF.

V and J are TRBV30 and TRBJ1-1; no clear D gene. Germline V lookup: CDR1 GTSNPN, CDR2 SVGIG (reference sequence). V was shortened by 0 bases and J by 3 bases, with 14 bases between the two germline ends. The CDR3 spans 15 residues. DNA of the CDR3: TGTGCCTGGAGTGTTATAGGCCGGGAGTACACTGAAGCTTTCTTT. Translated, it gives CAWSVIGREYTEAFF.